These T cell receptor beta chains were read from a single sample in a study of T cell repertoires in cytomegalovirus infection. TCRdb re-called the reads with MiXCR, one entry per CDR3 protein. The data contain under 95,000 distinct CDR3 sequences, about 4% of them seen just once; the ten biggest clones take up about 20%. Sequenced material: PBMCs. The source of these receptors is a human donor in good health (CMV status not recorded). Some clones in this sample may be carry-over from other donors' samples. The CDR3 runs from the conserved cysteine through the conserved F or W. Fields, in order: J gene, V gene, clone size, D gene, CDR3 DNA, CDR3 protein. A D gene is named only where the DNA matches it firmly. The size entry gives once, few, many or a size class.

J: TRBJ2-3
V: TRBV7-2
size: many
D: NA
DNA: TGTGCCAGCAGCCCAGGGGGGCAGGGTCACACAGATACGCAGTATTTT
CDR3: CASSPGGQGHTDTQYF

J: TRBJ2-1
V: TRBV12-3/TRBV12-4
size: many
D: NA
DNA: TGTGCCAGCAGCGCGGGACGTAATAATGAGCAGTTCTTC
CDR3: CASSAGRNNEQFF

J: TRBJ1-6
V: TRBV4-1
size: many
D: TRBD1
DNA: TGCGCCAGCAGCCAAGTGACAGGGGCCTTCTCCTATAATTCACCCCTCCACTTT
CDR3: CASSQVTGAFSYNSPLHF

J: TRBJ2-3
V: TRBV7-9
size: many
D: TRBD2
DNA: TGTGCCAGCAGCTTAGGTCTAGCGGACCATACAGATACGCAGTATTTT
CDR3: CASSLGLADHTDTQYF

J: TRBJ1-5
V: TRBV7-8
size: many
D: NA
DNA: TGTGCCAGCAGCTACTACCCTCCGTGGAATCAGCCCCAGCATTTT
CDR3: CASSYYPPWNQPQHF

J: TRBJ2-5
V: TRBV7-2
size: many
D: NA
DNA: TGTGCCAGCAGCTCCCCCCCGGGGGGCGCCGGGACCCAGTACTTC
CDR3: CASSSPPGGAGTQYF

J: TRBJ2-7
V: TRBV7-9
size: many
D: NA
DNA: TGTGCCAGCAACCCAGGGTGGGGGGACGAGCAGTACTTC
CDR3: CASNPGWGDEQYF

J: TRBJ2-7
V: TRBV12-3/TRBV12-4
size: many
D: NA
DNA: TGTGCCAGCAGCCGGGACATCGATGGGGGCCACCGATCCTACGAGCAGTACTTC
CDR3: CASSRDIDGGHRSYEQYF

J: TRBJ2-3
V: TRBV7-2
size: many
D: NA
DNA: TGTGCCAGCAGCTGGAGGACAGGCACAGATACGCAGTATTTT
CDR3: CASSWRTGTDTQYF

J: TRBJ2-1
V: TRBV6-2/TRBV6-3
size: many
D: NA
DNA: TGTGCCAGCACTTCGAACACGGGGGCGTCGCAGTTCTTC
CDR3: CASTSNTGASQFF

J: TRBJ1-5
V: TRBV6-2/TRBV6-3
size: few
D: NA
DNA: TGTGCCAGCAGTTACCCGCCGTGGGGGGTTAGCAATCAGCCCCAGCATTTT
CDR3: CASSYPPWGVSNQPQHF

J: TRBJ2-1
V: TRBV10-3
size: many
D: TRBD1
DNA: TGTGCCATCAGTGAGCCGGACAGGGCCCATTCGCAGTTCTTC
CDR3: CAISEPDRAHSQFF

J: TRBJ2-2
V: TRBV11-2
size: many
D: NA
DNA: TGTGCCAGCAGCTTTTACGGGACTACCGGGGAGCTGTTTTTT
CDR3: CASSFYGTTGELFF

J: TRBJ2-1
V: TRBV10-3
size: many
D: NA
DNA: TGTGCCATCAGCCGGGACAATGAGCAGTTCTTC
CDR3: CAISRDNEQFF

J: TRBJ2-2
V: TRBV12-3/TRBV12-4
size: many
D: NA
DNA: TGTGCCAGCAGACTACTAGTTGACACCGGGGAGCTGTTTTTT
CDR3: CASRLLVDTGELFF

J: TRBJ2-2
V: TRBV7-2
size: many
D: TRBD1
DNA: TGTGCCAGCAGCTTTCCCAGGGGGCTAAACACCGGGGAGCTGTTTTTT
CDR3: CASSFPRGLNTGELFF

J: TRBJ2-7
V: TRBV4-3
size: many
D: TRBD2
DNA: TGCGCCAGCAGTAGCGGGGGACTTGGGGCCGAGCAGTACTTC
CDR3: CASSSGGLGAEQYF

J: TRBJ1-1
V: TRBV7-2
size: many
D: NA
DNA: TGTGCCAGCAGCACCCCAACAGGGTATCACACTGAAGCTTTCTTT
CDR3: CASSTPTGYHTEAFF

J: TRBJ2-5
V: TRBV28
size: many
D: NA
DNA: TGTGCCAGCAGTTTATGGGTGCGTTTCCAAGAGACCCAGTACTTC
CDR3: CASSLWVRFQETQYF

J: TRBJ2-1
V: TRBV7-2
size: many
D: TRBD2
DNA: TGTGCCAGCAGCTTAGGTTTGGGACTAGGCACGAATGAGCAGTTCTTC
CDR3: CASSLGLGLGTNEQFF

J: TRBJ2-1
V: TRBV19
size: many
D: TRBD1
DNA: TGTGCCAGTACCGACAGGGGACTGAGGAATGAGCAGTTCTTC
CDR3: CASTDRGLRNEQFF

J: TRBJ2-3
V: TRBV18
size: many
D: TRBD2
DNA: TGTGCCAGCTCACCGCGCGGGGGGAGCACAGATACGCAGTATTTT
CDR3: CASSPRGGSTDTQYF

J: TRBJ1-2
V: TRBV6-6
size: many
D: NA
DNA: TGTGCCAGCAGTTACTTGGCAGGGAACGGCTACACCTTC
CDR3: CASSYLAGNGYTF

J: TRBJ2-6
V: TRBV19
size: many
D: NA
DNA: TGTGCCAGTAGGGACGGGGGTGCTGGGGCCAACGTCCTGACTTTC
CDR3: CASRDGGAGANVLTF

J: TRBJ2-7
V: TRBV12-3/TRBV12-4
size: few
D: TRBD1
DNA: TGTGCCAGCAGGGTAACAGGGGGCACCTACGAGCAGTACTTC
CDR3: CASRVTGGTYEQYF

J: TRBJ2-1
V: TRBV12-3/TRBV12-4
size: many
D: TRBD1
DNA: TGTGCCAGCAGCCCCCGACAGGGGGCGGACAATGAGCAGTTCTTC
CDR3: CASSPRQGADNEQFF

J: TRBJ1-6
V: TRBV7-3
size: many
D: NA
DNA: TGTGCCAGCAGCTTAGATGGAGCCTGGCGGTCACCCCTCCACTTT
CDR3: CASSLDGAWRSPLHF

J: TRBJ2-1
V: TRBV2
size: few
D: NA
DNA: TGTGCCAGCAGTGAGCGGAAGGGGTTCTCCTACAATGAGCAGTTCTTC
CDR3: CASSERKGFSYNEQFF